This T cell receptor beta chain came from a study of identical twins. The study, taken as a whole, reports: Twin pairs' shared out-of-frame alpha sequences were enriched in low generation probability. Twins' surplus sharing was weaker for beta out-of-frame sequences. Fewer insertions marked abundant cord blood beta clonotypes; young adult naive trended weakly, memory not at all.

Template switching added a universal primer site; cDNA carried unique molecular identifiers. TCRdb reprocessed the 5' RACE reads via MiXCR and lists one record per CDR3 protein. Of more than 250,000 distinct CDR3 sequences detected, less than 9% appear once; the ten largest clones hold over 2%. This clonotype was detected many times. No antigen is known for it. Germline V gene lookup returns CDR1 SGHVS and CDR2 FQNEAQ. This CDR3 has 14 amino acids. Trimming pared 7 bases from V and 6 bases from J, leaving 15 bases between. These records were also assigned to another study, of yellow fever vaccine responses in identical twins.

This rearrangement joins TRBV7-8 to TRBJ2-2; possibly TRBD2 for D (6 bases). This clonotype was obtained from a woman between 18 and 29 years old in good health. Sequenced material: memory (CD45RO+) T cells sorted from blood. CDR3 coding DNA: TGTGCCAGCAAGGAGGGTGATCAATCCGGGGAGCTGTTTTTT. Translated, it gives CASKEGDQSGELFF.